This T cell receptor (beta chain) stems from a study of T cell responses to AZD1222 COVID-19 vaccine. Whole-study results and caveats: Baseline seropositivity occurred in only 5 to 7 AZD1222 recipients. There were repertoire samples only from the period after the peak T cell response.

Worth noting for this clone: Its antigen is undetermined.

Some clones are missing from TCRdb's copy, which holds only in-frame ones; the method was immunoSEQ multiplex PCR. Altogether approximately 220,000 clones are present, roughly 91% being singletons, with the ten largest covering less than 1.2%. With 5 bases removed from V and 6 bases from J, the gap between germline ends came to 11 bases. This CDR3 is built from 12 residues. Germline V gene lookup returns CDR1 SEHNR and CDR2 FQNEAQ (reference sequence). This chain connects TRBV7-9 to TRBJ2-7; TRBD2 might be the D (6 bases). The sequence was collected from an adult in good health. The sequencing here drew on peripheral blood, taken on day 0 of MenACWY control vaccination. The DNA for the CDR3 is TGTGCCAGCAGCGGGACTCCACTCGAGCAGTACTTC. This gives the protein CASSGTPLEQYF.